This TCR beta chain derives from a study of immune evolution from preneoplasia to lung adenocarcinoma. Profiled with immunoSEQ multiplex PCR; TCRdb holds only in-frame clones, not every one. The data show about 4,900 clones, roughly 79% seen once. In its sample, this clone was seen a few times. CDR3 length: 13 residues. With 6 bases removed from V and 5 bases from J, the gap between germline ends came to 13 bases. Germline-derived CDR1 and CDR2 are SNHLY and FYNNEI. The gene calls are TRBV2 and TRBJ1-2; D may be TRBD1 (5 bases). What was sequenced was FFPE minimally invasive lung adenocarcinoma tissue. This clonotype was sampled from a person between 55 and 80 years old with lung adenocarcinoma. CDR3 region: CASRASGAYGYTF. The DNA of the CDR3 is TGTGCCAGCAGGGCAAGCGGGGCTTATGGCTACACCTTC.